The present entry profiles one TCR beta chain with its context. This sample was included in a study of blood T cell repertoires in COVID-19. In the study overall: Samples came from the United States, Italy and Spain, spanning acute and convalescent COVID-19.

Enrolment of Seattle patients took place during active infection, and they were followed longitudinally. Original data processing: Nucleated cell counts were estimated from reference gene primer amplification. Method: immunoSEQ multiplex PCR; TCRdb's copy keeps in-frame clones and lacks some. D and trimming were read from the DNA, whereas the V and J calls and clone size are those reported in that table. The repertoire includes under 450,000 clones, roughly 88% of them detected once, and around 12% sits in the top ten. With 2 bases removed from V and 6 bases from J, the gap between germline ends came to 11 bases. The V gene's germline CDR1 is SGHTA and CDR2 FQGTGA. CDR3 length: 13 amino acids.

Sequenced material: peripheral blood. The chain has TRBV7-3 and TRBJ2-7; TRBD2 is a possible D gene (5 bases). The source is a woman aged 45-65 years with COVID-19, enrolled during active disease. The CDR3 spells CASSLGSGGEQYF. The DNA of the CDR3 is TGTGCCAGCAGCTTAGGATCTGGAGGCGAGCAGTACTTC.